This TCR beta chain was retrieved from a study of blood T cell repertoires in COVID-19. With V trimmed by 1 base and J by 9 bases, 10 bases remained unmatched. Germline-derived CDR1 and CDR2 are SGHRS and YFSETQ. The CDR3 is 16 residues long. How the authors handled the data: Amplification of reference gene primers provided the estimated nucleated cell counts. The table came from immunoSEQ multiplex PCR; TCRdb's copy has only in-frame clones and leaves some out. V and J calls and clone size come straight from that table; D and trimming were deduced from the DNA. This sample carries roughly 220,000 clones, roughly 85% of them seen once, and the ten largest clones take 2.9%.

The source material was peripheral blood. The V gene is TRBV5-1, the J gene TRBJ2-1; TRBD1 agrees at 10 bases. This clonotype originated in a man aged 45-65 years who had recovered from COVID-19. The CDR3 DNA is TGCGCCAGCAGCTTGAAGGGACAGGGGTTGGACGGTGAGCAGTTCTTC. Protein product: CASSLKGQGLDGEQFF.